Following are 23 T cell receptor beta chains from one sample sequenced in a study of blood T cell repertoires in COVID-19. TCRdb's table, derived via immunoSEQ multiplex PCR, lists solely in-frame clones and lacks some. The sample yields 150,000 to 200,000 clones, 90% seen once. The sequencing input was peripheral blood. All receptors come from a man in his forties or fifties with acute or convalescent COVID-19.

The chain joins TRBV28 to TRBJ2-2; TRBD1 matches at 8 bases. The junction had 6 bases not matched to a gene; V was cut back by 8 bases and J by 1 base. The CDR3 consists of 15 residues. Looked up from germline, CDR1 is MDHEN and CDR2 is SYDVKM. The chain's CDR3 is CASGSGTGNTGELFF. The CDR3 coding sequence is TGTGCCAGCGGGAGTGGGACAGGGAACACCGGGGAGCTGTTTTTT.

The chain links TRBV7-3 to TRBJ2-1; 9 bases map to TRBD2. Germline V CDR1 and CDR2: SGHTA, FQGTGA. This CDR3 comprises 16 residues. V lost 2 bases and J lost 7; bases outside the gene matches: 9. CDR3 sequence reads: CASSLQLAGARNEQFF. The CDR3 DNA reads TGTGCCAGCAGCTTACAATTAGCGGGAGCTCGTAATGAGCAGTTCTTC.

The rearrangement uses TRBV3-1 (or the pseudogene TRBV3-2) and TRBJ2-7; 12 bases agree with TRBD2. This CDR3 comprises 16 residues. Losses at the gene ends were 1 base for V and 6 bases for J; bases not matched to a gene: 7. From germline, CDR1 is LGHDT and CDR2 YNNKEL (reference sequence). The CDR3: CASSQGPSGGAVEQYV. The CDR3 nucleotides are TGTGCCAGCAGCCAAGGGCCTAGCGGGGGGGCTGTCGAGCAGTACGTC.

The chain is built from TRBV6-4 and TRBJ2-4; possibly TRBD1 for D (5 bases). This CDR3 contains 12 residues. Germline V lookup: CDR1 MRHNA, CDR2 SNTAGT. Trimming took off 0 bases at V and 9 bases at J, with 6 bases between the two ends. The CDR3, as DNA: TGTGCCAGCAGTGACTCCCAGGGCATTCAGTACTTC. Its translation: CASSDSQGIQYF.

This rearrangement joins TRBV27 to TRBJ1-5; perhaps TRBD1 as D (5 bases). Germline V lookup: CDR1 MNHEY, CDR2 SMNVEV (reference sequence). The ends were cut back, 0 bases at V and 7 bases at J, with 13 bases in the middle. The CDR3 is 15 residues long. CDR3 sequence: CASSLSWRGEQPQHF. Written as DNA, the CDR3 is TGTGCCAGCAGTTTATCGTGGAGGGGCGAACAGCCCCAGCATTTT.

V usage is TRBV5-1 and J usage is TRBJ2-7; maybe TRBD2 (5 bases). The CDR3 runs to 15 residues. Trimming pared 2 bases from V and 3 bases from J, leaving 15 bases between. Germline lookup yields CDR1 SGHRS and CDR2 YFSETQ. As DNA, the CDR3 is TGCGCCAGCAGCTTTGCCGACCCGACTAACTACGAGCAGTACTTC. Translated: CASSFADPTNYEQYF.

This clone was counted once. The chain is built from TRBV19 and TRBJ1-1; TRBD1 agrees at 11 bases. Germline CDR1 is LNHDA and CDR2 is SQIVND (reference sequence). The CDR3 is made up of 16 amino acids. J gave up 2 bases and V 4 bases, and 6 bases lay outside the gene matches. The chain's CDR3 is CASSSRDRGFNTEAFF. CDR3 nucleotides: TGTGCCAGTAGTAGCCGGGACAGGGGGTTCAACACTGAAGCTTTCTTT.

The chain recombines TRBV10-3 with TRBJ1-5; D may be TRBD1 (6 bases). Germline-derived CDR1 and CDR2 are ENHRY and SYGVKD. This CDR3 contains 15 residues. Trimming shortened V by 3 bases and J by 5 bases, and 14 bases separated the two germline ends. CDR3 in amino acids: CAISDRQDGHQPQHF. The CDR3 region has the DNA TGTGCCATCAGTGACCGACAGGACGGCCATCAGCCCCAGCATTTT.

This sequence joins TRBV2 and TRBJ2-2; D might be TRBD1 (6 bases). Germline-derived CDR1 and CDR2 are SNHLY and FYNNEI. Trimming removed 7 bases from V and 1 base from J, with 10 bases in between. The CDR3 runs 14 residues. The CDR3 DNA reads TGTGCCAGCACCCGGACAGAGAACACCGGGGAGCTGTTTTTT. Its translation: CASTRTENTGELFF.

The CDR3 protein is CASSQDGVHEQYF. The DNA for the CDR3 is TGTGCCAGCAGCCAGGACGGGGTTCACGAGCAGTACTTC. The J gene is TRBJ2-7, the V gene TRBV7-3, with D perhaps TRBD2 (5 bases). The CDR3 has 13 residues. V was clipped by 5 bases and J by 5 bases, with 13 bases between them. The germline CDR1 and CDR2 sequences are SGHTA and FQGTGA.

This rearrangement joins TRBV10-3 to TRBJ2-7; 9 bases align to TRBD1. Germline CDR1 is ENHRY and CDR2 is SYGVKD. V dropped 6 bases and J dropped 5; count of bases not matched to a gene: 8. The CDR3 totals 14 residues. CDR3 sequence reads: CAIRRGQGINEQYF. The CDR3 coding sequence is TGTGCCATCAGGAGGGGACAGGGAATCAACGAGCAGTACTTC.

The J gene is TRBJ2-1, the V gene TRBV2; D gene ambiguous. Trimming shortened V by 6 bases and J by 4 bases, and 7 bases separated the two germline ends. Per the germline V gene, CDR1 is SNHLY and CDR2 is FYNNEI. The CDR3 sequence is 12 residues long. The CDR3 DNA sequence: TGTGCCAGCAGACATATTTACAATGAGCAGTTCTTC. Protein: CASRHIYNEQFF.

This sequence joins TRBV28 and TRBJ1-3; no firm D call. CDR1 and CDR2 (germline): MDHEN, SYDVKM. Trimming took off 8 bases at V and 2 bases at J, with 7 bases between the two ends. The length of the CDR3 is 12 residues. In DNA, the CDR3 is TGTGCCAGCTGCCTAACTGGAAACACCATATATTTT. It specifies CASCLTGNTIYF.

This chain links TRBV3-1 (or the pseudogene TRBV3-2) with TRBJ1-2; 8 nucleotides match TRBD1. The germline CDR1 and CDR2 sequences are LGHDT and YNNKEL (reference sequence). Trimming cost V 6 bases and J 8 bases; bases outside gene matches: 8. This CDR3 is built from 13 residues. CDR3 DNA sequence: TGTGCCAGCAGTCTGACAGGGGTTAAGGGCTACACCTTC. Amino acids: CASSLTGVKGYTF.

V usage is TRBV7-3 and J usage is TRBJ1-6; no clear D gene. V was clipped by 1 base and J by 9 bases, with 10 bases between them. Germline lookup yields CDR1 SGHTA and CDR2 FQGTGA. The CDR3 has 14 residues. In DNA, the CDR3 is TGTGCCAGCAGCTTAATAGGTACAGCTTCACCCCTCCACTTT. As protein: CASSLIGTASPLHF.

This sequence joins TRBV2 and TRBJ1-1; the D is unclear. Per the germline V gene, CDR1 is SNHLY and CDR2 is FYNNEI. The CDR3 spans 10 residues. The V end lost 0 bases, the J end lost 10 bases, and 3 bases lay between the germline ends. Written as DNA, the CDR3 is TGTGCCAGCAGTGAAGCGCGAGCTTTCTTT. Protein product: CASSEARAFF. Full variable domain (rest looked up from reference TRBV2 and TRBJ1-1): EPEVTQTPSHQVTQMGQEVILRCVPISNHLYFYWYRQILGQKVEFLVSFYNNEISEKSEIFDDQFSVERPDGSNFTLKIRSTKLEDSAMYFCASSEARAFFGQGTRLTVV.

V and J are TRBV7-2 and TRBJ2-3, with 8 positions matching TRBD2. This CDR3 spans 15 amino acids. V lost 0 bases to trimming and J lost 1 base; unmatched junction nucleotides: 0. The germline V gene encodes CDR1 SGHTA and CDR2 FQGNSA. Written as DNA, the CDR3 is TGTGCCAGCAGCTTAGCTAGCGGGGGCACAGATACGCAGTATTTT. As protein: CASSLASGGTDTQYF. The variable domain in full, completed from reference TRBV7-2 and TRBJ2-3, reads GAGVSQSPSNKVTEKGKDVELRCDPISGHTALYWYRQSLGQGLEFLIYFQGNSAPDKSGLPSDRFSAERTGGSVSTLTIQRTQQEDSAVYLCASSLASGGTDTQYFGPGTRLTVL.

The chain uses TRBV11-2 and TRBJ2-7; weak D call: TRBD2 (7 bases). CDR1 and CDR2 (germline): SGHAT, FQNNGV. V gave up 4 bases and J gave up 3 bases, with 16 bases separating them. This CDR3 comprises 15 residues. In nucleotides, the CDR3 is TGTGCCAGCAGCTCCTTAAGGGGGGGGCACTACGAGCAGTACGTC. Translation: CASSSLRGGHYEQYV.

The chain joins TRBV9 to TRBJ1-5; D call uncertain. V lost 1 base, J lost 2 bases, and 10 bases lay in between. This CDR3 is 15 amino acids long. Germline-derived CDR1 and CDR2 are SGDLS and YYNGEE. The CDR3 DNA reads TGTGCCAGCAGCGTAAGCCCCTTTGGCAATCAGCCCCAGCATTTT. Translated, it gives CASSVSPFGNQPQHF.

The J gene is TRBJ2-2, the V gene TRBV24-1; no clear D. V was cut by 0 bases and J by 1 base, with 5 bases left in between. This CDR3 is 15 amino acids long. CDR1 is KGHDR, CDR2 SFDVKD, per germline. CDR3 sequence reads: CATSDLSGNTGELFF. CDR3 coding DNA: TGTGCCACCAGTGATTTGTCAGGGAACACCGGGGAGCTGTTTTTT.

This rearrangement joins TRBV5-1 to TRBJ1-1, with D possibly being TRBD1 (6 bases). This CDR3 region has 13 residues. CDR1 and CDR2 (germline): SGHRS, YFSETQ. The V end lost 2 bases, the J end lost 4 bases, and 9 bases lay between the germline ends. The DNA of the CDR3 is TGCGCCAGCAGCTTAACAGGGTTCACTGAAGCTTTCTTT. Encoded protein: CASSLTGFTEAFF.

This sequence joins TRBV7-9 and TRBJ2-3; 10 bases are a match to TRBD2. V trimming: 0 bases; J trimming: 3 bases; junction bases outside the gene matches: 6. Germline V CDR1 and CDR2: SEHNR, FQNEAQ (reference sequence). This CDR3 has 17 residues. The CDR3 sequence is CASSLAPSGSITDTQYF. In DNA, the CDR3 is TGTGCCAGCAGCTTAGCGCCTAGCGGGAGCATAACAGATACGCAGTATTTT.

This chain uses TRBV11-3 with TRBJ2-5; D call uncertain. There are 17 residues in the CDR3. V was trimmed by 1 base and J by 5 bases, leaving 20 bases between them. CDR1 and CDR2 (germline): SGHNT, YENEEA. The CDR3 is CASSLVYPLEFVETQYF. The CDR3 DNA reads TGTGCCAGCAGCTTAGTTTACCCTCTAGAGTTCGTGGAGACCCAGTACTTC.